Each of the 27 T cell receptor beta chains below was sequenced from the same sample in a study of T cells in localized non-small cell lung cancer. Using immunoSEQ multiplex PCR, the repertoire was profiled, and TCRdb retains in-frame clones only, with some absent. This sample has 10,000 to 15,000 clones, with 70% to 90% found just once. The sample in question was peripheral blood, obtained before any cancer treatment. The receptors were gathered from a male donor aged 60 or older with stage III lung adenocarcinoma.

Worth noting for this clone: Other DNA sequences in the same sample also yield this CDR3. The rearrangement joins TRBV9 to TRBJ2-5, with 10 bases matching TRBD2. This CDR3 is 15 amino acids long. CDR1 is SGDLS, CDR2 YYNGEE, per germline. Trimming at V came to 0 bases and at J to 5 bases, leaving 4 bases not matched to a gene. The CDR3 loop reads CASSVGSGRGETQYF. As DNA, the CDR3 is TGTGCCAGCAGCGTAGGGAGCGGGAGGGGGGAGACCCAGTACTTC. Supplemented by reference TRBV9 and TRBJ2-5, the full variable domain reads DSGVTQTPKHLITATGQRVTLRCSPRSGDLSVYWYQQSLDQGLQFLIQYYNGEERAKGNILERFSAQQFPDLHSELNLSSLELGDSALYFCASSVGSGRGETQYFGPGTRLLVL.

The gene calls are TRBV18 and TRBJ1-2; 9 nucleotides align to TRBD1. J was trimmed by 6 bases and V by 2 bases; bases with no gene match: 7. In germline, CDR1 is KGHSH, CDR2 LQKENI. The CDR3 length is 15 residues. This chain's CDR3 is CASSPSRDRVDGYTF. For the CDR3, the DNA is TGTGCCAGCTCACCAAGCCGGGACAGGGTCGATGGCTACACCTTC.

This clone showed up just a few times. V gene TRBV6-4 combines with J gene TRBJ2-1; 7 bases align to TRBD1. CDR1 MRHNA and CDR2 SNTAGT come from the germline V gene. The CDR3 totals 14 residues. V lost 0 bases, J lost 10 bases, and 6 bases stayed unmatched. This CDR3 reads CASSDSTGVGEQFF. The DNA for the CDR3 is TGTGCCAGCAGTGACTCAACAGGGGTAGGGGAGCAGTTCTTC.

The chain carries TRBV6-5 and TRBJ2-5, with D perhaps being TRBD1 or TRBD2 (5 bases each). There are 15 residues in the CDR3. CDR1 and CDR2 from the germline V gene are MNHEY and SVGAGI. With 0 bases removed from V and 5 bases from J, the gap between germline ends came to 13 bases. In DNA form, the CDR3 reads TGTGCCAGCAGTTACTCGAGGGCAGGGTGGGAGACCCAGTACTTC. It is translated as CASSYSRAGWETQYF.

V usage is TRBV6-6 and J usage is TRBJ1-1, with a tentative D call TRBD1 (5 bases). Germline lookup yields CDR1 MNHNY and CDR2 SVGAGI (reference sequence). Between the trimmed V and J ends, which lost 7 bases and 4 bases, there was a span of 16 bases. The CDR3 extends over 14 amino acids. The CDR3 coding sequence is TGTGCCAGCACCTCGCCAGGGTTGGGCACTGAAGCTTTCTTT. Its translation is CASTSPGLGTEAFF.

This sequence joins TRBV29-1 and TRBJ2-7; 8 nucleotides align to TRBD2. Germline lookup yields CDR1 SQVTM and CDR2 ANQGSEA. V dropped 6 bases and J dropped 5; count of bases not matched to a gene: 12. CDR3 size: 14 residues. CDR3 loop: CSVFLETSAHEQYF. CDR3 coding DNA: TGCAGCGTCTTCCTTGAGACTAGCGCCCACGAGCAGTACTTC.

This clone was observed once. This chain joins TRBV5-5 and TRBJ1-1, with D tentatively TRBD1 (5 bases). Germline V lookup: CDR1 SGHKS, CDR2 YYEKEE (reference sequence). V was shortened by 3 bases and J by 7 bases, with 19 bases between the two germline ends. This CDR3 is 15 amino acids long. Here the CDR3 reads CASSSGGTGLHEAFF. The CDR3 DNA follows: TGTGCCAGCAGCTCGGGGGGTACGGGCCTTCATGAAGCTTTCTTT. The full variable domain, completed using reference TRBV5-5 and TRBJ1-1, is DAGVTQSPTHLIKTRGQQVTLRCSPISGHKSVSWYQQVLGQGPQFIFQYYEKEERGRGNFPDRFSARQFPNYSSELNVNALLLGDSALYLCASSSGGTGLHEAFFGQGTRLTVV.

The V call is TRBV6-5, the J call TRBJ1-2; no reliable D call. The CDR3 totals 12 residues. Trimming took 6 bases from V and 6 from J, leaving 11 bases between them. Germline V gives CDR1 MNHEY, CDR2 SVGAGI. For the CDR3, the DNA is TGTGCCAGCAGGGGCCCCTATGATGGCTACACCTTC. This translates into CASRGPYDGYTF.

The V gene is TRBV5-1, the J gene TRBJ2-5; TRBD1 matches at 9 bases. The CDR3 runs 14 residues. V lost 5 bases to trimming and J lost 1 base; unmatched junction nucleotides: 3. In germline, CDR1 is SGHRS, CDR2 YFSETQ. The CDR3, as DNA: TGCGCCAGCAGACCACAGGGGGCCCAAGAGACCCAGTACTTC. Its protein is CASRPQGAQETQYF.

The rearrangement links TRBV6-5 to TRBJ1-1, with D possibly being TRBD1 (6 bases). This CDR3 is built from 14 residues. CDR1 MNHEY and CDR2 SVGAGI come from the germline V gene. V dropped 5 bases and J dropped 10 bases, with 20 bases sitting between them. The CDR3 spells CASSPENTGRGAFF. In DNA form, the CDR3 reads TGTGCCAGCAGTCCAGAAAATACAGGGCGCGGAGCTTTCTTT.

The gene calls are TRBV7-9 and TRBJ1-4; the D is unclear. The CDR3 runs 16 residues. V lost 1 base, J lost 3 bases, and 12 bases lay in between. Germline V gives CDR1 SEHNR, CDR2 FQNEAQ (reference sequence). The CDR3 here is CASSLGVRTANEKLFF. CDR3 DNA sequence: TGTGCCAGCAGCTTAGGGGTCCGGACGGCTAATGAAAAACTGTTTTTT.

V gene TRBV4-1 combines with J gene TRBJ1-3, with unresolved D. Germline V CDR1 and CDR2: MGHRA, YSYEKL. This CDR3 region has 15 residues. The V and J ends lost 4 bases and 2 bases respectively, with 12 bases between them. In DNA, the CDR3 is TGCGCCAGCAGCCCTTTCTCGGTCCCTGGAAACACCATATATTTT. As protein: CASSPFSVPGNTIYF.

This rearrangement joins TRBV25-1 to TRBJ1-1; D remains ambiguous. The CDR3 length is 13 residues. Trimming stripped 3 bases from V and 1 base from J, with 6 bases between. Germline CDR1 MGHDK, CDR2 SYGVNS. The CDR3 spells CASSDGWNTEAFF. CDR3 coding DNA: TGTGCCAGCAGTGACGGGTGGAACACTGAAGCTTTCTTT.

The chain carries TRBV7-9 and TRBJ1-1; 7 positions agree with TRBD1. Germline values: CDR1 SEHNR, CDR2 FQNEAQ (reference sequence). V shed 5 bases, J shed 7 bases, and the junction held 4 bases outside the gene matches. The CDR3 sequence is 12 residues long. The CDR3 coding sequence is TGTGCCAGCAGCATACAGGGGAGTGAAGCTTTCTTT. Protein: CASSIQGSEAFF.

This clone was counted a few times. V gene TRBV5-1 combines with J gene TRBJ1-3; 8 bases match TRBD1. The CDR3 totals 14 residues. CDR1 is SGHRS, CDR2 YFSETQ, per germline. Trimming cost V 0 bases and J 4 bases; bases outside gene matches: 0. The CDR3 DNA is TGCGCCAGCAGCTTGGCAGGGGGCGGAAACACCATATATTTT. It specifies CASSLAGGGNTIYF.

This clone was seen a single time. In DNA form, the CDR3 reads TGCGCCAGCAGCCCCGGGGAGGGTCGAGGCTACACCTTC. Protein product: CASSPGEGRGYTF. This rearrangement joins TRBV5-1 to TRBJ1-2; D remains unclear. The V and J ends lost 4 bases and 8 bases respectively, with 15 bases between them. The CDR3 is made up of 13 amino acids. The germline gives CDR1 SGHRS, CDR2 YFSETQ.

The chain uses TRBV5-1 and TRBJ2-3, with TRBD2 identical over 7 bases. Germline loops: CDR1 SGHRS, CDR2 YFSETQ. This CDR3 contains 15 residues. Trimming at V came to 2 bases and at J to 6 bases, leaving 9 bases not matched to a gene. The CDR3 DNA reads TGCGCCAGCAGCTTCGGGGCCGGGGAGGGGGATACGCAGTATTTT. This encodes CASSFGAGEGDTQYF.

V is TRBV19 and J is TRBJ1-2; the D is unclear. Germline values: CDR1 LNHDA, CDR2 SQIVND (reference sequence). V dropped 3 bases and J dropped 3 bases, with 23 bases sitting between them. The CDR3 is 18 amino acids. CDR3 in DNA: TGTGCCAGTAGTATGGGTTACAGACTTGAGCTCACTTACTATGGCTACACCTTC. Its protein product is CASSMGYRLELTYYGYTF.

The V gene is TRBV18, the J gene TRBJ2-1; no definite D call. The ends were cut back, 2 bases at V and 4 bases at J, with 9 bases in the middle. This CDR3 is built from 14 residues. CDR1 and CDR2 (germline): KGHSH, LQKENI. The CDR3 region is CASSPEMDYNEQFF. DNA of the CDR3: TGTGCCAGCTCACCAGAGATGGATTACAATGAGCAGTTCTTC.

V usage is TRBV11-2 and J usage is TRBJ1-2, with 12 nucleotides matching TRBD1. The germline V gene encodes CDR1 SGHAT and CDR2 FQNNGV. The CDR3 sequence is 15 residues long. V was pared by 4 bases and J by 5 bases, with 5 bases of the junction left unmatched. CDR3 DNA: TGTGCCAGCAGCTCCGGGACAGGGGGCTGGTATGGCTACACCTTC. Amino acids: CASSSGTGGWYGYTF. Using reference TRBV11-2 and TRBJ1-2 for the parts outside the CDR3, the full variable domain is EAGVAQSPRYKIIEKRQSVAFWCNPISGHATLYWYQQILGQGPKLLIQFQNNGVVDDSQLPKDRFSAERLKGVDSTLKIQPAKLEDSAVYLCASSSGTGGWYGYTFGSGTRLTVV.

The gene calls are TRBV27 and TRBJ2-3; 10 nucleotides align to TRBD2. V lost 5 bases and J lost 0; bases outside the gene matches: 5. Germline values: CDR1 MNHEY, CDR2 SMNVEV (reference sequence). The CDR3 length is 16 residues. CDR3 bases: TGTGCCAGCAGTACTAGCGGGGCTACTAGCACAGATACGCAGTATTTT. This encodes CASSTSGATSTDTQYF.

The chain carries TRBV11-2 and TRBJ2-7, with unresolved D. Per germline, CDR1 SGHAT and CDR2 FQNNGV. The CDR3 is made up of 14 amino acids. V lost 5 bases to trimming and J lost 1 base, with 12 bases between them. The CDR3, as DNA: TGTGCCAGCAGCCTCTCCACGACGTCCTACGAGCAGTACTTC. Amino acid sequence: CASSLSTTSYEQYF.

The sample holds a few counts of this clone. V is TRBV10-3 and J is TRBJ1-1; no reliable D call. The germline CDR1 and CDR2 sequences are ENHRY and SYGVKD. With 6 bases removed from V and 4 bases from J, the gap between germline ends came to 15 bases. The CDR3 consists of 14 residues. The CDR3 loop reads CAIRAGMDGTEAFF. The DNA of the CDR3 is TGTGCCATCAGGGCAGGCATGGATGGCACTGAAGCTTTCTTT.

The gene calls are TRBV2 and TRBJ1-4; D remains unclear. CDR1 and CDR2 from the germline V gene are SNHLY and FYNNEI. The CDR3 is made up of 13 amino acids. V was clipped by 7 bases and J by 4 bases, with 10 bases between them. The CDR3 spells CASTSDGNEKLFF. DNA of the CDR3: TGTGCCAGCACCTCGGACGGTAATGAAAAACTGTTTTTT.

This sequence joins TRBV12-5 and TRBJ2-3; the D gene is possibly TRBD2 (6 bases). This CDR3 is built from 16 residues. From germline, CDR1 is LGHNT and CDR2 FRNRAP. V lost 7 bases and J 2 bases, leaving 19 bases between the germline ends. The CDR3 region is CASALGGGTFTDTQYF. As DNA, the CDR3 is TGTGCTAGTGCCTTGGGAGGAGGGACTTTCACAGATACGCAGTATTTT. The variable domain in full, with the rest retrieved from reference TRBV12-5 and TRBJ2-3, is DARVTQTPRHKVTEMGQEVTMRCQPILGHNTVFWYRQTMMQGLELLAYFRNRAPLDDSGMPKDRFSAEMPDATLATLKIQPSEPRDSAVYFCASALGGGTFTDTQYFGPGTRLTVL.

Only one count was recorded for this clone. This chain connects TRBV5-1 to TRBJ2-2; the match to TRBD1 covers 7 bases. V dropped 4 bases and J dropped 6; count of bases not matched to a gene: 9. The CDR3 contains 15 residues. Per the germline V gene, CDR1 is SGHRS and CDR2 is YFSETQ. The CDR3 here is CASSPPGTVAGELFF. The CDR3 bases are TGCGCCAGCAGCCCCCCCGGGACAGTTGCCGGGGAGCTGTTTTTT.

Here the CDR3 reads CASSLRPGNTIYF. The DNA of the CDR3 is TGTGCCAGCAGTTTGAGACCTGGAAACACCATATATTTT. This chain joins TRBV27 and TRBJ1-3, with D unclear. Germline CDR1 reads MNHEY; CDR2 reads SMNVEV (reference sequence). V was cut by 3 bases and J by 2 bases, with 5 bases left in between. This CDR3 has 13 residues.